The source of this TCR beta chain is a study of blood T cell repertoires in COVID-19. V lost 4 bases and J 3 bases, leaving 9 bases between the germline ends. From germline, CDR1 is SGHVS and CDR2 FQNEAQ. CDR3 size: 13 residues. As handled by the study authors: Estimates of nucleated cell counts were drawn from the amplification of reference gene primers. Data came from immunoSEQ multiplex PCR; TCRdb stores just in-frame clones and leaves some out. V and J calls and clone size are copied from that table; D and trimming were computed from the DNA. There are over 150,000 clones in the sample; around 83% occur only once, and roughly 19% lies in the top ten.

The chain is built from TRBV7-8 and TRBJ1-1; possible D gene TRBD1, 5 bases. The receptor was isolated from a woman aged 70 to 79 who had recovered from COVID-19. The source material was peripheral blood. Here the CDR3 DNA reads TGTGCCAGCAGCTGGGGGGGGGACACTGAAGCTTTCTTT. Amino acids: CASSWGGDTEAFF.